A selection of T cell receptor beta chains follows, all from one sample in a study of T cell repertoires in cytomegalovirus infection. No cognate antigen is known for these TCRs. TCRdb fed the reads into MiXCR, producing one record per CDR3 protein. The profile shows about 700,000 distinct CDR3 sequences, roughly 30% of them singletons. Sample: cultured PBMCs, taken from culture after CMV antigen stimulation. Receptor source: a human donor in good health (CMV status not recorded). Some clones in this sample may be carry-over from other donors' samples. Both conserved end residues are trimmed from each CDR3. Fields, in order: clone size, CDR3 length, J gene, V gene, CDR3 protein. Not every row has a clone size; where given, it reads once, few, many or a size class.

clone_size: -; cdr3_length: 10; j_call: TRBJ2-1; v_call: TRBV12-3/TRBV12-4; cdr3_aa: ASSPEGTVSF
clone_size: -; cdr3_length: 10; j_call: TRBJ2-4; v_call: TRBV18; cdr3_aa: ASSPAENIQY
clone_size: -; cdr3_length: 14; j_call: TRBJ2-1; v_call: TRBV20-1; cdr3_aa: SAGGGPMSSYNEQF
clone_size: -; cdr3_length: 14; j_call: TRBJ2-3; v_call: TRBV6-2/TRBV6-3; cdr3_aa: ASKKVGPTAADTQY
clone_size: few; cdr3_length: 17; j_call: TRBJ2-1; v_call: TRBV7-9; cdr3_aa: ASSLGTIAGGRSKNEQF
clone_size: -; cdr3_length: 13; j_call: TRBJ2-1; v_call: TRBV5-4; cdr3_aa: ASSLATMGYNEQF
clone_size: few; cdr3_length: 18; j_call: TRBJ2-2; v_call: TRBV7-9; cdr3_aa: ASSLALGYSGGPNTGELF
clone_size: many; cdr3_length: 13; j_call: TRBJ2-5; v_call: TRBV7-2; cdr3_aa: ASSFWEGYQETQY
clone_size: -; cdr3_length: 14; j_call: TRBJ2-1; v_call: TRBV12-3/TRBV12-4; cdr3_aa: ASSPPGLTVYNEQF
clone_size: -; cdr3_length: 13; j_call: TRBJ2-7; v_call: TRBV2; cdr3_aa: ASRPPEVVLNEQY
clone_size: few; cdr3_length: 11; j_call: TRBJ1-4; v_call: TRBV12-3/TRBV12-4; cdr3_aa: ASTGPNNEKLF
clone_size: -; cdr3_length: 13; j_call: TRBJ1-1; v_call: TRBV4-1; cdr3_aa: ASSQDYRTNTEAF
clone_size: -; cdr3_length: 13; j_call: TRBJ2-3; v_call: TRBV7-8; cdr3_aa: ASSSGLAGGDTQY
clone_size: -; cdr3_length: 14; j_call: TRBJ2-2; v_call: TRBV7-2; cdr3_aa: ASSLLAGGFTGELF
clone_size: -; cdr3_length: 12; j_call: TRBJ2-7; v_call: TRBV3-1; cdr3_aa: ASSHRGDSYEQY
clone_size: -; cdr3_length: 13; j_call: TRBJ1-2; v_call: TRBV6-5; cdr3_aa: ASSYNDRGGYGYT
clone_size: -; cdr3_length: 15; j_call: TRBJ2-1; v_call: TRBV4-3; cdr3_aa: ASSQASSGARGYEQF
clone_size: -; cdr3_length: 13; j_call: TRBJ2-7; v_call: TRBV7-2; cdr3_aa: ASSLDTGGSYEQY
clone_size: few; cdr3_length: 15; j_call: TRBJ2-1; v_call: TRBV5-4; cdr3_aa: ASSLGTFASSQTEQF
clone_size: few; cdr3_length: 13; j_call: TRBJ2-1; v_call: TRBV6-8; cdr3_aa: ASSSRTGGRYEQF
clone_size: -; cdr3_length: 15; j_call: TRBJ1-4; v_call: TRBV2; cdr3_aa: ASTPSRIRATNEKLF
clone_size: -; cdr3_length: 11; j_call: TRBJ2-1; v_call: TRBV29-1; cdr3_aa: SAMDRGGNEQF
clone_size: -; cdr3_length: 15; j_call: TRBJ1-3; v_call: TRBV6-5; cdr3_aa: ASSFAGGGASGNTIY
clone_size: -; cdr3_length: 12; j_call: TRBJ1-2; v_call: TRBV29-1; cdr3_aa: SVEVRDGDYGYT
clone_size: few; cdr3_length: 14; j_call: TRBJ2-5; v_call: TRBV6-2/TRBV6-3; cdr3_aa: ASRRTSGRFRETQY
clone_size: -; cdr3_length: 16; j_call: TRBJ2-3; v_call: TRBV19; cdr3_aa: ASSIDPQGPIGTDTQY
clone_size: few; cdr3_length: 14; j_call: TRBJ2-5; v_call: TRBV4-2; cdr3_aa: ASSQWTSRPGETQY
clone_size: many; cdr3_length: 12; j_call: TRBJ2-7; v_call: TRBV7-2; cdr3_aa: ASSLFPGLYEQY
clone_size: -; cdr3_length: 9; j_call: TRBJ2-3; v_call: TRBV20-1; cdr3_aa: SATYTDTQY
clone_size: few; cdr3_length: 16; j_call: TRBJ2-6; v_call: TRBV18; cdr3_aa: ASSPLDSSYSGANVLT
clone_size: few; cdr3_length: 14; j_call: TRBJ2-3; v_call: TRBV7-9; cdr3_aa: ASSLSGAGTGSTQY
clone_size: many; cdr3_length: 13; j_call: TRBJ2-1; v_call: TRBV7-8; cdr3_aa: ASSEDSRWINEQF
clone_size: -; cdr3_length: 15; j_call: TRBJ2-3; v_call: TRBV20-1; cdr3_aa: SATSGTTTTSTDTQY
clone_size: few; cdr3_length: 11; j_call: TRBJ2-5; v_call: TRBV7-6; cdr3_aa: ASSFLPRETQY
clone_size: few; cdr3_length: 13; j_call: TRBJ2-4; v_call: TRBV7-9; cdr3_aa: ASSLSSGSKNIQY
clone_size: -; cdr3_length: 12; j_call: TRBJ1-6; v_call: TRBV7-9; cdr3_aa: ASSSGTGGQPLH
clone_size: few; cdr3_length: 16; j_call: TRBJ1-5; v_call: TRBV7-9; cdr3_aa: ASSLAGKTGTGNQPQH
clone_size: few; cdr3_length: 12; j_call: TRBJ1-2; v_call: TRBV5-5; cdr3_aa: ASSSYTEALGYT
clone_size: -; cdr3_length: 14; j_call: TRBJ1-3; v_call: TRBV7-6; cdr3_aa: ASSSPTGRSGNTIY
clone_size: many; cdr3_length: 14; j_call: TRBJ2-5; v_call: TRBV7-2; cdr3_aa: ASSFIANHPPETQY
clone_size: -; cdr3_length: 15; j_call: TRBJ2-7; v_call: TRBV5-4; cdr3_aa: ASSLVGSGRAAYEQY
clone_size: few; cdr3_length: 14; j_call: TRBJ1-6; v_call: TRBV6-5; cdr3_aa: ASSARQSSYNSPLH